This T cell receptor (beta chain) was sequenced in a study of tumor-infiltrating lymphocytes in primary liver carcinoma. About the research overall: Patients were men and women aged 30 to 69 years.

Study-level results: Unsorted bulk processing meant the study did not compare CD4+ and CD8+ repertoires. Blood had a significantly lower top-250-clone fraction than tumors did (p = 0.039).

As regards this clonotype: No antigen is known for it.

Unsorted whole blood yielded blood RNA, and germline DNA was extracted as well. With chronic HBV infection, the patients were also treatment-naive. The CDR3 is 14 amino acids. V lost 4 bases, J lost 11 bases, and 11 bases stayed unmatched. Per the germline V gene, CDR1 is SGHVS and CDR2 is FQNEAQ. cDNA specific to TCR beta was made from around 470 ng of total RNA, with a constant-region primer employed for priming. Modified slightly, ARM-PCR produced TCR beta libraries over three nested multiplex PCR rounds. Researchers ran the first two PCR rounds for approximately 9 cycles each with TRBV1-TRBV30 forward primers and a C-beta reverse primer. TCRdb reprocessed the multiplex PCR reads with MiXCR, giving one entry per CDR3 protein. The sample carries about 200,000 distinct CDR3 sequences, approximately 64% recorded once.

Source material: peripheral blood. The rearrangement links TRBV7-8 to TRBJ2-1; 7 nucleotides align to TRBD1. The sequence came from a woman aged 55-70 years with primary liver carcinoma and hepatitis B virus infection. CDR3 nucleotide sequence: TGTGCCAGCAGCTGGAGACAGGGCGCTGAAAAGCAGTTCTTC. Translation: CASSWRQGAEKQFF.